The text below deals with one TCR beta chain. Participant ages covered roughly 18 to 89 years across 20 to 25 US areas. Cohort assignment relied on participant-reported clinical history. This sample is part of a study of blood T cell repertoires in COVID-19. Study details: Samples of COVID-19 (acute and convalescent) were obtained from the United States, Italy and Spain.

In the authors' methods: Cell counts per sample came from amplifying reference gene primers. Profiling relied on immunoSEQ multiplex PCR, and the TCRdb table lists in-frame clones only, not all of them. V and J calls and clone size are those listed in that table; D and trimming were worked out from the DNA. The sample carries 110,000 to 150,000 clones, about 80% recorded once. Per germline, CDR1 MNHEY and CDR2 SVGAGI. Unmatched junction bases numbered 6, after V lost 7 bases and J lost 6 bases. CDR3 length equals 14 residues. This clonotype originated in a man aged 50 to 59 who had recovered from COVID-19. The gene calls are TRBV6-5 and TRBJ1-6, with 7 bases that match TRBD1. The sequenced material came from PBMCs or T cells enriched from blood (not recorded which). CDR3 sequence (DNA): TGTGCCAGCACCCCCGGGACAGCTAATTCACCCCTCCACTTT. Translating it yields CASTPGTANSPLHF.